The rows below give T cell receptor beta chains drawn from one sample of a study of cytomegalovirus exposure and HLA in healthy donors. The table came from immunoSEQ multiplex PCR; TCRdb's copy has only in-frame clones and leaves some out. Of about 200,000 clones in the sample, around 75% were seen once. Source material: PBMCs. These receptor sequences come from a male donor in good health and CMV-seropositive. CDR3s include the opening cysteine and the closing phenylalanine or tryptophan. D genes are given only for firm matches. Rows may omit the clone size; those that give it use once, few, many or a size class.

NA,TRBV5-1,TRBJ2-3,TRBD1,TGCGCCAGCAGAATCGACAGGGGCAGGACAGATACGCAGTATTTT,CASRIDRGRTDTQYF
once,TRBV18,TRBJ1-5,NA,TGTGCCAGCTCCGTGGGGCCACCACCTAGCAATCAGCCCCAGCATTTT,CASSVGPPPSNQPQHF
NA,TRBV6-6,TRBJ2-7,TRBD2,TGTGCCAGCAGCCTACGGACTAGCGGTGCCTACGAGCAGTACTTC,CASSLRTSGAYEQYF
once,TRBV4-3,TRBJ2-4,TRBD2,TGCGCCAGCAGCCAAGAAATTCCTAGCGGGGCCAGCTTAGCCAAAAACATTCAGTACTTC,CASSQEIPSGASLAKNIQYF
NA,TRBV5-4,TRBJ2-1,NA,TGTGCCAGCAACAGTCTGGCACGTGAGCAGTTCTTC,CASNSLAREQFF
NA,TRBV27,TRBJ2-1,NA,TGTGCCAGCACACAGGGCTCCAGCTCCTACAATGAGCAGTTCTTC,CASTQGSSSYNEQFF
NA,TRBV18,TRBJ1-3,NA,TGTGCCAGCTCACTGGAACAGGGTGACTCTGGAAACACCATATATTTT,CASSLEQGDSGNTIYF
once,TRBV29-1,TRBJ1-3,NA,TGCAGCGTTCAGGGTCCCCCTGGAAACACCATATATTTT,CSVQGPPGNTIYF
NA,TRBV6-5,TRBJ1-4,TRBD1,TGTGCCAGCAGCCTGGACAGGAGGAATGAAAAACTGTTTTTT,CASSLDRRNEKLFF
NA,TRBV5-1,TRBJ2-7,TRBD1,TGCGCCAGCAGCTTGGTCGGGACAGGGGGCCGCGAGCAGTACTTC,CASSLVGTGGREQYF
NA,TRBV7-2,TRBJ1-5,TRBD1,TGTGCCAGCAGCCGGACAGGGTTGAGTGAAGATCCCCAGCATTTT,CASSRTGLSEDPQHF
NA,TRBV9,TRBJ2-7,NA,TGTGCCAGCAGCGTAGGGGGCAGGAGCGGGGAGCAGTACTTC,CASSVGGRSGEQYF
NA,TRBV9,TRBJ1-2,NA,TGTGCCAGCAGCCCAGGGGTTGGTGGCTACACCTTC,CASSPGVGGYTF
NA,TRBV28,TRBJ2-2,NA,TGTGCCAGCAGTCCAGGGGGACTTAACACCGGGGAGCTGTTTTTT,CASSPGGLNTGELFF
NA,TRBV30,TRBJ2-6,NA,TGTGCCTGGAGAGGGTATAGGGGGTCAGACTCTGGGGCCAACGTCCTGACTTTC,CAWRGYRGSDSGANVLTF
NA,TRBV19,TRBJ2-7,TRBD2,TGTGCCAGTAGTGCTCCTAGCGGGACGGCCGAGCAGTACTTC,CASSAPSGTAEQYF
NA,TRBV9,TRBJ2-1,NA,TGTGCCAGCAGCGTACGTCGGGAGAGCTCCTACAATGAGCAGTTCTTC,CASSVRRESSYNEQFF
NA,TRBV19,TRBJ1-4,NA,TGTGCCAGTAGTATATCAGGGCGGGGAAGTGTGGAAAAACTGTTTTTT,CASSISGRGSVEKLFF
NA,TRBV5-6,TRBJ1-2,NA,TGTGCCAGCAGCCCAGGGGACGCGACATATGGCTACACCTTC,CASSPGDATYGYTF
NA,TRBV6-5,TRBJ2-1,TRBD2,TGTGCCAGCAGTTATTACGGGGCTAGCGGGAATGAGCAGTTCTTC,CASSYYGASGNEQFF
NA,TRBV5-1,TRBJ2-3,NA,TGCGCCAGCAGCTCGAACCTGCCCGGGGATACGCAGTATTTT,CASSSNLPGDTQYF
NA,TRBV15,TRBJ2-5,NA,TGTGCCACCAGCAGAGGCTCACCAAGCGTGACCCAGTACTTC,CATSRGSPSVTQYF
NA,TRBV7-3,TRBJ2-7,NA,TGTGCCAGCAGCTTACCCCGGGGATCCATCTACGAGCAGTACTTC,CASSLPRGSIYEQYF
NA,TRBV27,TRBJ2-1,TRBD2,TGTGCCAGCAGTTTAGATTGGACTAGCGGAAACAATGAGCAGTTCTTC,CASSLDWTSGNNEQFF
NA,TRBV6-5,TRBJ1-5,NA,TGTGCCAGCAGTTACAGCCTTGTAAATCAGCCCCAGCATTTT,CASSYSLVNQPQHF
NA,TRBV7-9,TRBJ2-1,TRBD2,TGTGCCAGCACCCCATGGCTAGCGGTCTCCTACAATGAGCAGTTCTTC,CASTPWLAVSYNEQFF
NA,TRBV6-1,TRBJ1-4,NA,TGTGCCAGCAGGACAGCCACTAATGAAAAACTGTTTTTT,CASRTATNEKLFF
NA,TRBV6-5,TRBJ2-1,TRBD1,TGTGCCAGCAGTTACGGGCAGGGGGCTTACAATGAGCAGTTCTTC,CASSYGQGAYNEQFF
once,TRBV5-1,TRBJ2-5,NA,TGCGCCAGCAGCTTGGCCCTCGGGGGTGTGGTAGAGACCCAGTACTTC,CASSLALGGVVETQYF
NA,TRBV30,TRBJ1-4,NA,TGTGCCTGGGGGCCTTTCTGGGAAAAACTGTTTTTT,CAWGPFWEKLFF
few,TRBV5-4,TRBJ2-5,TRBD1,TGTGCCAGCAGCTTGGGGACAGGGGGCGGAGAGACCCAGTACTTC,CASSLGTGGGETQYF
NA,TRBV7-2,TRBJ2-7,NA,TGTGCCAGCAGCTTAGCCCCCTCCTCCTACGAGCAGTACTTC,CASSLAPSSYEQYF
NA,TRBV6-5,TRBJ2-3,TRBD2,TGTGCCAGCAGTTCCGGGGACTACACAGATACGCAGTATTTT,CASSSGDYTDTQYF
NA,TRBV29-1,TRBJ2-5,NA,TGCAGCGTTGTGCTGGGGGGTGGAGAGACCCAGTACTTC,CSVVLGGGETQYF
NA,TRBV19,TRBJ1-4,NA,TGTGCCAGTAGTAGGCCCCGAGGGATAACTAATGAAAAACTGTTTTTT,CASSRPRGITNEKLFF
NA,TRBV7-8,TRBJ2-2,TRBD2,TGTGCCAGCAGCTGGACTAGCGGGGGGAACACCGGGGAGCTGTTTTTT,CASSWTSGGNTGELFF
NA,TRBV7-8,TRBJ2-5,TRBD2,TGTGCCAGCAGCTCCCTAGCGGGAGGGCCGGGAGAGCAGTACTTC,CASSSLAGGPGEQYF
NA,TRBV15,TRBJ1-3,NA,TGTGCCACCAGCAGAGAGCTGGACTCGGAAGGAAACACCATATATTTT,CATSRELDSEGNTIYF
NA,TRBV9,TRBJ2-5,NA,TGTGCCAGCAGCCCGACCGGGGACACCCTCCAAGAGACCCAGTACTTC,CASSPTGDTLQETQYF
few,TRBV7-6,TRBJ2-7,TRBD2,TGTGCCAGCACCGACTTAGCTGGCGGGAGTGTTTACGAGCAGTACTTC,CASTDLAGGSVYEQYF